A selection of T cell receptor beta chains follows, all from one sample in a study of control samples from healthy donors and cancer patients. Profiled with immunoSEQ multiplex PCR; TCRdb holds only in-frame clones, not every one. The sample contains some 20,000 clones, around 84% of which appear only once. The sequencing input was PBMCs. The receptors were gathered from a woman in her sixties or seventies with colorectal cancer. The CDR3 runs from the conserved cysteine through the conserved F or W. Each record gives: J gene, V gene, D gene, clone size, CDR3 protein, CDR3 DNA. A D gene is named only where the DNA matches it firmly. The listing skips clone size in some rows; elsewhere it reads once, few, many or a size class.

j_call: TRBJ1-6
v_call: TRBV11-1
d_call: -
clone_size: -
cdr3_aa: CASSLRRNNSPLHF
cdr3_nt: TGTGCCAGCAGCTTACGAAGGAATAATTCACCCCTCCACTTT

j_call: TRBJ2-2
v_call: TRBV11-2
d_call: TRBD1
clone_size: -
cdr3_aa: CASNEQGTGELFF
cdr3_nt: TGTGCCAGCAACGAACAGGGGACCGGGGAGCTGTTTTTT

j_call: TRBJ1-4
v_call: TRBV2
d_call: -
clone_size: -
cdr3_aa: CASSGRRDEKLFF
cdr3_nt: TGTGCCAGCAGTGGGAGAAGGGATGAAAAACTGTTTTTT

j_call: TRBJ1-1
v_call: TRBV7-9
d_call: -
clone_size: -
cdr3_aa: CASSFPEAFF
cdr3_nt: TGTGCCAGCAGCTTCCCGGAAGCTTTCTTT

j_call: TRBJ2-2
v_call: TRBV12-3/TRBV12-4
d_call: -
clone_size: -
cdr3_aa: CASSGAGGELFF
cdr3_nt: TGTGCCAGCAGTGGGGCAGGCGGGGAGCTGTTTTTT

j_call: TRBJ2-3
v_call: TRBV5-1
d_call: TRBD2
clone_size: -
cdr3_aa: CASSFGGRGFTDTQYF
cdr3_nt: TGCGCCAGCAGCTTCGGCGGGAGAGGGTTCACAGATACGCAGTATTTT

j_call: TRBJ2-1
v_call: TRBV12-3/TRBV12-4
d_call: -
clone_size: -
cdr3_aa: CASSLVGADEQFF
cdr3_nt: TGTGCCAGCAGTTTGGTGGGGGCTGATGAGCAGTTCTTC

j_call: TRBJ2-2
v_call: TRBV7-2
d_call: TRBD1
clone_size: once
cdr3_aa: CASSPGGGRSHPGELFF
cdr3_nt: TGTGCCAGCAGCCCAGGGGGTGGTAGGTCCCACCCCGGGGAGCTGTTTTTT

j_call: TRBJ2-4
v_call: TRBV2
d_call: -
clone_size: -
cdr3_aa: CASNHRDSKNIQYF
cdr3_nt: TGTGCCAGCAATCACAGGGATTCCAAAAACATTCAGTACTTC

j_call: TRBJ1-1
v_call: TRBV9
d_call: TRBD1
clone_size: few
cdr3_aa: CASSGGGLNTEAFF
cdr3_nt: TGTGCCAGCAGCGGAGGGGGCTTGAACACTGAAGCTTTCTTT

j_call: TRBJ2-5
v_call: TRBV11-2
d_call: TRBD2
clone_size: -
cdr3_aa: CASSPRGSGGQETQYF
cdr3_nt: TGTGCCAGCAGCCCCCGTGGTAGCGGGGGACAAGAGACCCAGTACTTC

j_call: TRBJ1-1
v_call: TRBV4-3
d_call: TRBD1
clone_size: -
cdr3_aa: CASSRALQGGSTEAFF
cdr3_nt: TGCGCCAGCAGCCGCGCACTCCAGGGGGGGAGCACTGAAGCTTTCTTT

j_call: TRBJ2-7
v_call: TRBV24-1
d_call: -
clone_size: -
cdr3_aa: CASELYEQYF
cdr3_nt: TGTGCCAGCGAGCTATACGAGCAGTACTTC

j_call: TRBJ1-6
v_call: TRBV5-1
d_call: -
clone_size: -
cdr3_aa: CASTTAEDSPLHF
cdr3_nt: TGCGCCAGCACGACGGCGGAAGATTCACCCCTCCACTTT

j_call: TRBJ2-3
v_call: TRBV24-1
d_call: TRBD2
clone_size: -
cdr3_aa: CATSDPSSGITDTQYF
cdr3_nt: TGTGCCACCAGTGATCCTTCTAGCGGAATCACAGATACGCAGTATTTT

j_call: TRBJ1-1
v_call: TRBV12-5
d_call: -
clone_size: -
cdr3_aa: CASGLVQTGGSEAFF
cdr3_nt: TGTGCTAGTGGTTTGGTCCAGACAGGCGGCTCTGAAGCTTTCTTT

j_call: TRBJ1-3
v_call: TRBV2
d_call: TRBD1
clone_size: -
cdr3_aa: CASRKDRGLWRNTIYF
cdr3_nt: TGTGCCAGCAGGAAGGACAGGGGACTCTGGAGGAACACCATATATTTT

j_call: TRBJ2-5
v_call: TRBV16
d_call: -
clone_size: -
cdr3_aa: CASSQSITGTYQETQYF
cdr3_nt: TGTGCCAGCAGCCAATCGATTACAGGGACGTACCAAGAGACCCAGTACTTC

j_call: TRBJ2-7
v_call: TRBV5-6
d_call: -
clone_size: -
cdr3_aa: CASSLAGAGTTYEQYF
cdr3_nt: TGTGCCAGCAGCTTGGCCGGTGCGGGTACCACCTACGAGCAGTACTTC

j_call: TRBJ1-3
v_call: TRBV7-9
d_call: -
clone_size: -
cdr3_aa: CASSFRTTGNTIYF
cdr3_nt: TGTGCCAGCAGCTTCCGGACAACTGGAAACACCATATATTTT

j_call: TRBJ1-1
v_call: TRBV20-1
d_call: -
clone_size: -
cdr3_aa: CSARGRAEAFF
cdr3_nt: TGCAGTGCTCGGGGGCGGGCGGAAGCTTTCTTT

j_call: TRBJ2-1
v_call: TRBV2
d_call: -
clone_size: -
cdr3_aa: CASSDYRGGPNEQFF
cdr3_nt: TGTGCCAGCAGCGACTACAGGGGAGGGCCCAATGAGCAGTTCTTC

j_call: TRBJ1-5
v_call: TRBV19
d_call: TRBD1
clone_size: -
cdr3_aa: CASSTPGGGQPQHF
cdr3_nt: TGTGCCAGTAGCACCCCAGGGGGCGGTCAGCCCCAGCATTTT

j_call: TRBJ1-5
v_call: TRBV6-5
d_call: -
clone_size: once
cdr3_aa: CASRLDSYQPQHF
cdr3_nt: TGTGCCAGCAGGTTGGACAGCTATCAGCCCCAGCATTTT

j_call: TRBJ1-2
v_call: TRBV18
d_call: -
clone_size: -
cdr3_aa: CASFGPPNYGYTF
cdr3_nt: TGTGCCAGCTTCGGACCCCCTAACTATGGCTACACCTTC

j_call: TRBJ1-1
v_call: TRBV7-9
d_call: -
clone_size: few
cdr3_aa: CATLRGSWNTEAFF
cdr3_nt: TGTGCCACCCTCAGGGGAAGTTGGAACACTGAAGCTTTCTTT

j_call: TRBJ2-7
v_call: TRBV5-1
d_call: -
clone_size: -
cdr3_aa: CASSAVSTYEQYF
cdr3_nt: TGCGCCAGCAGCGCCGTCTCTACCTACGAGCAGTACTTC

j_call: TRBJ2-7
v_call: TRBV9
d_call: TRBD2
clone_size: -
cdr3_aa: CASSVAQLAGADEQYF
cdr3_nt: TGTGCCAGCAGCGTAGCGCAACTAGCGGGGGCTGACGAGCAGTACTTC

j_call: TRBJ1-1
v_call: TRBV19
d_call: -
clone_size: few
cdr3_aa: CAISDLTTTEAFF
cdr3_nt: TGTGCCATTTCGGACCTTACGACCACTGAAGCTTTCTTT

j_call: TRBJ1-3
v_call: TRBV9
d_call: TRBD1
clone_size: -
cdr3_aa: CASGQGANTIYF
cdr3_nt: TGTGCCAGCGGACAGGGGGCCAACACCATATATTTT

j_call: TRBJ1-3
v_call: TRBV5-1
d_call: -
clone_size: -
cdr3_aa: CASTNGGASGNTIYF
cdr3_nt: TGCGCCAGCACCAACGGGGGGGCATCTGGAAACACCATATATTTT

j_call: TRBJ2-2
v_call: TRBV5-1
d_call: -
clone_size: -
cdr3_aa: CASSLEGGANTGELFF
cdr3_nt: TGCGCCAGCAGCTTGGAGGGGGGCGCGAACACCGGGGAGCTGTTTTTT

j_call: TRBJ2-5
v_call: TRBV7-2
d_call: -
clone_size: -
cdr3_aa: CASSLAAGPQETQYF
cdr3_nt: TGTGCCAGCAGCTTAGCGGCGGGGCCTCAAGAGACCCAGTACTTC

j_call: TRBJ2-5
v_call: TRBV7-2
d_call: -
clone_size: -
cdr3_aa: CASSMGLRETQYF
cdr3_nt: TGTGCCAGCAGCATGGGACTCCGAGAGACCCAGTACTTC

j_call: TRBJ1-6
v_call: TRBV30
d_call: TRBD1
clone_size: -
cdr3_aa: CAWSNRGSPLHF
cdr3_nt: TGTGCCTGGAGTAACAGGGGCTCACCCCTCCACTTT

j_call: TRBJ1-3
v_call: TRBV7-9
d_call: -
clone_size: -
cdr3_aa: CASSPPTRNTIYF
cdr3_nt: TGTGCCAGCAGCCCACCCACCAGAAACACCATATATTTT

j_call: TRBJ2-5
v_call: TRBV4-3
d_call: -
clone_size: -
cdr3_aa: CASSLRLGPQETQYF
cdr3_nt: TGCGCCAGCAGCCTTAGGCTGGGGCCCCAAGAGACCCAGTACTTC

j_call: TRBJ1-1
v_call: TRBV3-1/TRBV3-2
d_call: -
clone_size: few
cdr3_aa: CASSQEATNTEAFF
cdr3_nt: TGTGCCAGCAGCCAAGAGGCCACGAACACTGAAGCTTTCTTT

j_call: TRBJ2-3
v_call: TRBV4-1
d_call: -
clone_size: -
cdr3_aa: CASSPGTPSTDTQYF
cdr3_nt: TGCGCCAGCAGCCCAGGGACCCCTAGCACAGATACGCAGTATTTT

j_call: TRBJ1-3
v_call: TRBV7-2
d_call: -
clone_size: -
cdr3_aa: CASSSQTVNSGNTIYF
cdr3_nt: TGTGCCAGCAGCTCCCAAACAGTCAACTCTGGAAACACCATATATTTT

j_call: TRBJ2-7
v_call: TRBV29-1
d_call: -
clone_size: -
cdr3_aa: CSVGRSSYEQYF
cdr3_nt: TGCAGCGTTGGCAGAAGCTCCTACGAGCAGTACTTC

j_call: TRBJ2-5
v_call: TRBV7-2
d_call: -
clone_size: -
cdr3_aa: CASSPYRRSETQYF
cdr3_nt: TGTGCCAGCAGCCCCTATAGGCGGAGTGAGACCCAGTACTTC

j_call: TRBJ1-1
v_call: TRBV18
d_call: -
clone_size: -
cdr3_aa: CASSQEGEAFF
cdr3_nt: TGTGCCAGCTCTCAGGAAGGTGAAGCTTTCTTT

j_call: TRBJ2-3
v_call: TRBV7-9
d_call: TRBD1
clone_size: -
cdr3_aa: CASSLTEGAGDTQYF
cdr3_nt: TGTGCCAGCAGCTTAACTGAGGGGGCAGGGGATACGCAGTATTTT

j_call: TRBJ2-7
v_call: TRBV9
d_call: TRBD2
clone_size: -
cdr3_aa: CASSVGGSGPSYEQYF
cdr3_nt: TGTGCCAGCAGCGTAGGTGGTAGCGGGCCCTCCTACGAGCAGTACTTC

j_call: TRBJ1-5
v_call: TRBV7-8
d_call: -
clone_size: -
cdr3_aa: CASSRGLEDQPQHF
cdr3_nt: TGTGCCAGCAGCCGCGGCCTGGAGGATCAGCCCCAGCATTTT